A selection of T cell receptor beta chains follows, all from one sample in a study of cytomegalovirus exposure and HLA in healthy donors. The repertoire was sequenced with immunoSEQ multiplex PCR; TCRdb's copy has only in-frame clones and lacks some. Of about 82,000 clones listed, approximately 93% were seen once; the top ten hold 0.65% to 0.7%. Sequencing used PBMCs. The receptors stem from a man younger than 30 in good health and CMV-seronegative. The CDR3 runs from the conserved cysteine through the conserved F or W. A D gene is named only where the DNA matches it firmly. Only some rows state a clone size, as once, few, many or a class for expanded clones.

CASSQDDGSVIYEQYF	TGCGCCAGCAGCCAAGATGATGGTAGCGTGATCTACGAGCAGTACTTC	TRBV4-1	TRBJ2-7	-	-
CASSATGGQHF	TGTGCCAGTAGTGCGACAGGGGGTCAGCATTTT	TRBV19	TRBJ1-5	-	TRBD1
CASSEGTGGTEAFF	TGTGCCAGCAGTGAGGGGACAGGGGGCACTGAAGCTTTCTTT	TRBV6-4	TRBJ1-1	few	TRBD1
CASSSGQAETQYF	TGCGCCAGCAGCTCCGGACAGGCGGAGACCCAGTACTTC	TRBV5-1	TRBJ2-5	-	TRBD1
CASSILADSYNEQFF	TGTGCCAGCAGTATATTAGCGGACTCCTACAATGAGCAGTTCTTC	TRBV6-5	TRBJ2-1	-	-
CASSSAGTGEQKLFF	TGTGCCAGCAGTTCCGCCGGGACAGGGGAACAGAAACTGTTTTTT	TRBV27	TRBJ1-4	once	TRBD1
CASIGPRGLGNTIYF	TGTGCCAGCATAGGACCGAGGGGGCTTGGAAACACCATATATTTT	TRBV2	TRBJ1-3	-	TRBD1
CASGFGGAYNEQFF	TGTGCCAGCGGGTTCGGGGGGGCTTACAATGAGCAGTTCTTC	TRBV4-2	TRBJ2-1	-	TRBD2
CASSIDAGQAYNSPLHF	TGTGCCAGTAGTATAGACGCGGGACAGGCTTATAATTCACCCCTCCACTTT	TRBV19	TRBJ1-6	-	TRBD1
CASSPRLAGGLETQYF	TGTGCCAGCAGCCCACGGTTAGCGGGGGGGCTAGAGACCCAGTACTTC	TRBV7-2	TRBJ2-5	-	TRBD2
CASSARTGTGGGTEAFF	TGTGCCAGTAGCGCACGGACCGGGACAGGGGGGGGCACTGAAGCTTTCTTT	TRBV19	TRBJ1-1	-	TRBD1
CASSPRQGVDGYTF	TGTGCCAGCTCACCACGTCAGGGGGTCGATGGCTACACCTTC	TRBV18	TRBJ1-2	-	TRBD1
CASSWSGLGEQFF	TGTGCCAGCAGCTGGAGCGGGTTGGGTGAGCAGTTCTTC	TRBV7-6	TRBJ2-1	-	-